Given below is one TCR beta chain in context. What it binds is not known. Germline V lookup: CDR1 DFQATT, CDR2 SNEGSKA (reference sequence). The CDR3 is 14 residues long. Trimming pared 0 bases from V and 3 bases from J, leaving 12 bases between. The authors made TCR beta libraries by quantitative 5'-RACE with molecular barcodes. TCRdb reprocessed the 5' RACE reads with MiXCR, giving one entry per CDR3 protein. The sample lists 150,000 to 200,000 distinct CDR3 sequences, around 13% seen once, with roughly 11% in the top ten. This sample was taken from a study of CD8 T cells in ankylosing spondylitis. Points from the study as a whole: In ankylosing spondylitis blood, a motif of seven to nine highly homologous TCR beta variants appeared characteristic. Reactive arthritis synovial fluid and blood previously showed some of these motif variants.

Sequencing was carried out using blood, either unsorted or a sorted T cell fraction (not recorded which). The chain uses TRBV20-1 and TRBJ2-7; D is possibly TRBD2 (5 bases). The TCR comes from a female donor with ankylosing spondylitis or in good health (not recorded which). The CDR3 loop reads CSARDYGNDYEQYF. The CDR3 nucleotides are TGCAGTGCTAGAGATTACGGGAACGACTACGAGCAGTACTTC.